This note documents a single T cell receptor beta chain sequence. This specimen belongs to a study of blood T cell repertoires in COVID-19. The V end was cut by 5 bases, the J end by 8 bases, with 11 bases between. Germline V CDR1 and CDR2: SGDLS, YYNGEE. This CDR3 spans 12 amino acids. TCRdb's table, derived via immunoSEQ multiplex PCR, lists solely in-frame clones and lacks some. The repertoire holds a few hundred thousand clones, with approximately 89% as singletons. The source is a woman aged 45 to 65 with acute or convalescent COVID-19. The specimen was peripheral blood. This chain uses TRBV9 with TRBJ2-1, with D maybe TRBD2 (5 bases). The CDR3 bases are TGTGCCAGCAGAGGCCTAGCTGATGAGCAGTTCTTC. Translated, it gives CASRGLADEQFF.